This T cell receptor (beta chain) was obtained from a study of cytomegalovirus exposure and HLA in healthy donors. Study-level findings and limits: Other equally common chains were less clonally expanded than HLA-associated TCR beta chains, a later analysis showed. Being productive about 87% or about 30% of the time was typical of most TCR beta V segments in an earlier analysis. Presence/absence analysis assumed near-uniform sequencing depth across donors. Reported results showed that the classifier diagnosed cytomegalovirus status with high specificity and sensitivity.

CDR1 is MNHEY, CDR2 SMNVEV, per germline (reference sequence). CDR3 length: 16 residues. After removal of 5 bases from V and 0 bases from J, the junction contained 8 bases not matched to a gene. PCR primers comprised 60 Vbeta and 13 Jbeta primers. TCRdb's copy holds only in-frame clones and misses some; the assay was immunoSEQ multiplex PCR. The table shows fewer than 130,000 clones, with just over 75% occurring only once. About this clone: The antigen is unknown.

The receptor was isolated from a man aged 25-45 years in good health and CMV-seropositive. Sequencing was done on a sample of PBMCs. The chain couples TRBV27 to TRBJ2-7; 9 nucleotides match TRBD2. The CDR3, as DNA: TGTGCCAGCAGTGCTAGCGGGGCTACCTTCTCCTACGAGCAGTACTTC. Its protein product is CASSASGATFSYEQYF.